Reported below is one TCR beta chain. Its antigen is unknown. No per-base quality is available; no much larger clone lies one base away. The data were taken from a study of cytomegalovirus exposure and HLA in healthy donors (dated by TCRdb to 2016 to 2017). Background on the whole study: An earlier analysis of several hundred of the donors reported roughly 300 Gb of sequence data and 117 million unique TCR beta sequences obtained from about 200 million T cells. Roughly 300 gigabases of sequencing data and around 90 million unique TCR sequences made up an early release that covered roughly 670 HLA-typed donors. Among the roughly 430 genotyped donors, around 81% belonged to the genetic ancestry cluster associated with self-reported Caucasian donors. The study aimed to test whether signatures of past pathogen exposure could be identified by cataloging public T cell receptors. The study profiled the T cell repertoires of 550 to 700 subjects by immunosequencing and related them to cytomegalovirus serostatus. Besides the first cohort of roughly 640 subjects, a separate validation cohort made up of 120 different subjects was used. To predict cytomegalovirus infection status, the study brought together high-throughput TCR immunosequencing, statistical association of individual TCRs with disease status, and machine learning. In a later analysis, previously published TCR beta repertoires from 670 or so donors were re-analyzed and high-resolution HLA genotyping was added so that TCR occurrence patterns could be studied. The later analysis used no new phenotypic data to find candidate immune exposures, relying instead on TCR beta sequences and their occurrence across donors. An earlier analysis of about 620 of the donors applied high-throughput TCR beta sequencing to assess whether each TCR beta V gene segment acted as functional or pseudogenic. Donor age, sex, ethnicity and CMV serostatus were compiled together with the repertoire data. Genome-wide SNP genotypes for about 55% of the roughly 670 donors were used in a later genetic analysis, which treated that subset as a discovery cohort. Every discovery cohort repertoire had been produced on one sequencing platform. HLA typing included class I and class II loci at four-digit resolution. The number of donors typed differed by locus, with about 629-640 for A, B, C, DRB1 and DQB1, roughly 550 for DQA1, 606 for DPA1, and approximately 470 for DPB1. Because of strong linkage in the cohort, roughly five DR-DQ haplotypes were treated as single units for association and clustering. On average, 235,054 unique TCR beta nucleotide sequences were sequenced per donor among 398 genotyped donors of the cohort, with roughly a sixth of those sequences being non-productive.

Libraries were prepared through the immunoSEQ multiplex PCR assay. For the multiplex PCR, a mixture combining 60 forward primers for TCR Vbeta segments and 13 reverse primers for TCR Jbeta segments was used. A multiplex PCR assay on genomic DNA amplified the CDR3 region of rearranged TCR beta genes. The Illumina HiSeq System was used to sequence the amplified TCR beta libraries as 87-base-pair reads. Concerning the study's data processing: In a later analysis, tens of millions of unique TCR beta chains were counted across the roughly 700 repertoires, and roughly 11 million of these chains were shared by at least two donors. To remove PCR and sequencing errors, raw reads were error-corrected and collapsed into unique sequences using a nearest-neighbor algorithm that merged closely related sequences. CDR3 sequences were aligned to IMGT reference sequences to assign V, D and J gene segments. For a sequence to be retained, at least a six-nucleotide match to both a V gene segment and a J gene segment was required. A rearrangement was called productive if the CDR3 had no stop codons and remained in frame with V and J, and every other rearrangement was called non-productive. Following IMGT convention, CDR3 was defined as the stretch from the second conserved V-encoded cysteine up to the conserved J-encoded phenylalanine. The earlier analysis of some 580 of the donors excluded any sequence lacking an unambiguous match to a single V gene segment. An earlier analysis of about 600 of the donors called V segments functional above 56.7% productive rearrangements and segregating when the between-donor standard deviation exceeded 5%. To diagnose cytomegalovirus status from the catalog of TCR beta chain sequences, a statistical classification framework was built. V and J gene assignment, in a later analysis, came from comparing TCR nucleotide sequences with IMGT/GENE-DB human TR gene sequences. A later analysis assigned CDR3 sequences and most-parsimonious VDJ recombination scenarios with the TCRdist pipeline. A later analysis defined each TCR beta chain by its CDR3 amino acid sequence plus V-gene family, and excluded reads lacking a unique V-gene family. As a way to deal with suspected cross-contamination and a sequencing artifact, a later analysis dropped under 600 nucleotide sequences that were highly shared and had low generation probability. In a later analysis, a clonal expansion index was calculated for each public chain from normalized within-repertoire ranks of inferred template counts. Generation probabilities in a later analysis came from a VDJ recombination model fitted to out-of-frame rearrangements, and those results were checked against IGoR. In a later analysis, TCR-TCR, TCR-HLA and TCR-CMV co-occurrence was scored with hypergeometric tests, and a repertoire-size bias correction was applied to TCR pairs. False discovery rates were estimated in a later analysis by permuting HLA or CMV assignments 20 times. A later analysis grouped co-occurring TCRs with DBSCAN, adding TCRdist sequence similarity when clustering within HLA-allele-positive subsets. Repertoires with fewer than 30,000 or more than 120,000 public chains were left out of co-occurrence clustering, as were several repertoires with anomalous nucleotide sharing. TCRdb obtained this table from immuneACCESS and retained in-frame rearrangements with V and J assigned. These tables miss some clones; where compared with another copy, unresolved V genes account for less than half of the shortfall, and the remainder is unexplained. V and J calls and clone size are copied from that table; D and trimming were computed from the DNA. This sample has 100,000 to 150,000 clones in its table, and 76% of those were observed once. Roughly 2% of the sample lies in the top ten.

Overall study results and their limits: A cluster of highly shared sequence variants was judged likely to be a technical artifact of the sequencing pipeline. When HLA alleles, especially DR and DQ, strongly co-occurred, attributing TCR associations to individual alleles was difficult. Compared with the roughly 710-donor mean, donors in an Asian-associated ancestry cluster had fewer N-insertions in productive TCRs, according to a later genetic analysis. Because counts were too low, roughly 16 rarely observed V segments, including chromosome 9 orphons, were excluded from the earlier analysis of several hundred of the donors. Sequencing depth was assumed to be roughly uniform across donors in the presence/absence analyses, though that assumption may not hold. A further reported finding was that TCR beta sequences accurately predicted the HLA-A and HLA-B alleles for most subjects in the first cohort. Linkage disequilibrium might explain the correlated functional status among segregating V segments, but an unknown experimental factor could not be excluded. Because HLA typing was missing for some donors at each locus, association tests included only the typed subset. The classifier was reported to diagnose cytomegalovirus status with high specificity and sensitivity in both the original cohort and the validation cohort. In vitro tests confirmed that a few of the cytomegalovirus-associated TCR beta chains recognize cytomegalovirus antigens. The only immune exposure information available for the cohort was CMV serostatus. The cohort was sequenced for TCR beta chains only, and without alpha or paired-chain data the features that could be detected were limited. According to a later analysis, most CMV-associated TCR beta chains appeared to be HLA-restricted, and the HLA associations seemed to be driven largely by CMV exposure. An association between a missense DCLRE1C variant and V-gene and J-gene trimming of TCR beta chains was found in a later genetic analysis and replicated in an independent cohort. Most TCR sequences were observed very rarely across donors, whereas some public TCRs were present in many individuals. In an earlier analysis of 587 of the donors, most TCR beta V segments appeared in productive rearrangements about 87% or about 30% of the time, broadly matching IMGT annotations. According to a later analysis, parvovirus B19, influenza, CMV and Epstein-Barr virus appeared linked to several top co-occurrence clusters. Some IMGT-functional V segments, including TRBV6-2 and TRBV6-3, could not be distinguished by the 87-base-pair reads and were therefore excluded. The authors suggested that the approach could potentially be generalized to other disease states and immunological phenotypes. In a later analysis, HLA-associated TCR beta chains showed more clonal expansion and lower generation probabilities than non-associated chains that were equally common. A later analysis found that TCR association rates varied across HLA loci, with DRB1 alleles showing the most associated TCRs and HLA-C alleles the fewest. Specific HLA alleles were associated with some 15,000 TCR beta sequences at a false discovery rate of 0.05 in a later analysis. The study gave a list of 150 to 200 TCR beta chains associated with cytomegalovirus.

Reading the germline V gene gives CDR1 SGHRS and CDR2 YFSETQ. V is trimmed back by 6 bases and J by 5 bases, and the junction contains 9 bases that no gene match accounts for. The CDR3 goes from the cysteine to the phenylalanine over 15 residues. Just the 45-base CDR3 DNA is kept, in frame starting at base 1. The cohort was made up of approximately 700 healthy bone marrow donors. At the time of sampling, every cohort member was nominally healthy, though immune exposures that went unrecorded were likely present. The donor tested CMV seronegative, placing the donor among the 300 to 400 seronegative members of the cohort. Each donor provided a peripheral blood sample, and peripheral blood mononuclear cells were used for TCR beta sequencing. Genomic DNA was extracted from the blood cell samples with the Qiagen DNeasy Blood Extraction Kit.

The sample comprised PBMCs. The receptor's source is a man between 45 and 60 years old in good health and CMV-seronegative. In this chain, TRBV5-1 is recombined with TRBJ1-4; TRBD1 aligns with 8 central bases. The sequenced DNA is TGCGCCAGCACCGTCGACAGGGGAGGAAATGAAAAACTGTTTTTT. The encoded protein is CASTVDRGGNEKLFF. Reference TRBV5-1 and TRBJ1-4 proteins supply the regions before and after the CDR3; the full variable domain is: KAGVTQTPRYLIKTRGQQVTLSCSPISGHRSVSWYQQTPGQGLQFLFEYFSETQRNKGNFPGRFSGRQFSNSRSEMNVSTLELGDSALYLCASTVDRGGNEKLFFGSGTQLSVL.